A single sample is the source of the 10 T cell receptor beta chains below, sequenced in a study of OX40 agonist ivuxolimab in advanced cancers. Some clones are missing from TCRdb's copy, which holds only in-frame ones; the method was immunoSEQ multiplex PCR. The sample contains tens of thousands of clones, about 88% of which appear only once. The sequencing used CD4+ or CD8+ T cells sorted from blood, collected in a trial of the OX40 agonist ivuxolimab. The source is an adult with an advanced solid tumor such as melanoma, head and neck, liver or kidney cancer.

The chain joins TRBV5-1 to TRBJ2-3, with 7 bases aligning to TRBD1. Trimming took 2 bases from V and 6 from J; bases not matched to a gene: 9. This CDR3 contains 15 residues. CDR1 and CDR2 (germline): SGHRS, YFSETQ. The CDR3 is CASSFPGQAGDTQYF. Written as DNA, the CDR3 is TGCGCCAGCAGCTTTCCAGGACAGGCGGGCGATACGCAGTATTTT.

The V call is TRBV7-6, the J call TRBJ1-4, with TRBD1 matching 7 bases. The CDR3 spans 15 residues. The J segment lost 7 bases and the V segment lost 5 bases, leaving 10 bases of the junction unmatched. Looked up from germline, CDR1 is SGHVS and CDR2 is FNYEAQ. CDR3 in DNA: TGTGCCAGCAGCAAGATGACAGGGAGTAGTGAAAAACTGTTTTTT. It translates to CASSKMTGSSEKLFF.

The rearrangement joins TRBV6-5 to TRBJ2-6, with a weak D call TRBD1 (5 bases). Germline CDR1 and CDR2: MNHEY and SVGAGI. The CDR3 is made up of 14 amino acids. The germline V and J ends were trimmed by 5 bases and 0 bases, with 5 bases remaining between them. CDR3 sequence: CASSRGSGANVLTF. In DNA form, the CDR3 reads TGTGCCAGCAGTAGGGGCTCTGGGGCCAACGTCCTGACTTTC.

This chain joins TRBV7-3 and TRBJ2-6; D is perhaps TRBD2 (5 bases). Trimming removed 7 bases at V and 0 bases at J, with 10 bases between. Germline loops: CDR1 SGHTA, CDR2 FQGTGA. The length of the CDR3 is 15 residues. The CDR3 loop is CASKLDPSGANVLTF. The DNA of the CDR3 is TGTGCCAGCAAACTAGACCCCTCTGGGGCCAACGTCCTGACTTTC.

V gene TRBV9 combines with J gene TRBJ2-5, with D possibly TRBD1 on 5 matching bases. Trimming removed 4 bases at V and 5 bases at J, with 12 bases between. CDR1 is SGDLS, CDR2 YYNGEE, per germline. The CDR3 length is 13 residues. CDR3: CASSRGLEETQYF. The CDR3 DNA follows: TGTGCCAGCAGCAGGGGTTTGGAGGAGACCCAGTACTTC.

This clone was detected once. The chain combines TRBV12-5 with TRBJ1-1; 7 nucleotides line up with TRBD1. This CDR3 has 14 amino acids. V lost 3 bases, J lost 4 bases, and 5 bases stayed unmatched. CDR1 and CDR2 (germline): LGHNT, FRNRAP. The CDR3 DNA reads as TGTGCTAGTGGTTTAGGTCAGGGGGGCACTGAAGCTTTCTTT. Amino acid sequence: CASGLGQGGTEAFF.

CDR3 amino acids: CASSKCRSRSATNEKLFF. The CDR3 DNA reads TGTGCCAGCAGCAAGTGCCGTTCACGGAGTGCAACTAATGAAAAACTGTTTTTT. This sequence joins TRBV21-1 and TRBJ1-4. TRBV21-1 is deemed a pseudogene. The CDR3 totals 18 residues.

The gene calls are TRBV15 and TRBJ1-1; 8 nucleotides align to TRBD1. The junction had 8 bases not matched to a gene; V was cut back by 4 bases and J by 4 bases. The CDR3 runs 15 residues. Germline loops: CDR1 LNHNV, CDR2 YYDKDF (reference sequence). CDR3 residues: CATSTRRQGSTEAFF. In DNA, the CDR3 is TGTGCCACCAGCACCCGAAGACAGGGGAGCACTGAAGCTTTCTTT.

V gene TRBV20-1 combines with J gene TRBJ2-5, with D uncertain. Germline CDR1 is DFQATT and CDR2 is SNEGSKA (reference sequence). CDR3 length: 11 amino acids. Trimming removed 4 bases at V and 12 bases at J, with 15 bases between. The CDR3 reads CSATPSAIEYF. The CDR3 nucleotides are TGCAGTGCTACTCCGTCCGCGATCGAGTACTTC.

The V gene is TRBV25-1, the J gene TRBJ2-7; no clear D. V dropped 7 bases and J dropped 6 bases, with 13 bases sitting between them. The CDR3 is made up of 12 amino acids. In germline, CDR1 is MGHDK, CDR2 SYGVNS. The CDR3 DNA follows: TGTGCCAGCAAACCCACCCGTGGCGAGCAGTACTTC. Translating it yields CASKPTRGEQYF.